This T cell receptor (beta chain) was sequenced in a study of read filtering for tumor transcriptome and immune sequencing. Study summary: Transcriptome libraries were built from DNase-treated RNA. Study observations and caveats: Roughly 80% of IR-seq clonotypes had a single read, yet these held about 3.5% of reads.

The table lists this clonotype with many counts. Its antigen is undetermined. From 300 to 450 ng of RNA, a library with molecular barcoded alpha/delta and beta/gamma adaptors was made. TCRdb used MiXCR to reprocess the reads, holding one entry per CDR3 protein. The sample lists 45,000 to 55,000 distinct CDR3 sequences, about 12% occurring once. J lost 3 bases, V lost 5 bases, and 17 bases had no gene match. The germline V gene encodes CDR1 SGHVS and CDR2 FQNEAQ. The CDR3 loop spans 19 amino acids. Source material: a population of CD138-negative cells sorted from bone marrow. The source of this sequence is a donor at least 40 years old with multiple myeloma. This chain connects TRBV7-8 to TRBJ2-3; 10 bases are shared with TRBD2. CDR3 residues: CASSPAPAGALAGTDTQYF. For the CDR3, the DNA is TGTGCCAGCAGCCCCGCCCCCGCAGGGGCACTAGCGGGGACAGATACGCAGTATTTT.